The T cell receptor (beta chain) under discussion was sequenced for a study of T cells after yellow fever vaccination. 5'RACE template switching generated TCR cDNA, adding a universal primer site and UMIs. TCRdb redid the calling of the 5' RACE reads with MiXCR, one entry per CDR3 protein. The table lists fewer than 450,000 distinct CDR3 sequences, 3% to 4.5% of them singletons. About this clonotype itself: Its antigen is currently unknown.

Whole-study findings and limits: From the bulk population, abundant clonotypes could contaminate and appear within FACS-sorted repertoires.

Specimen: PBMCs, collected 5 days after the yellow fever booster vaccination. The receptor comes from a young man who received the YFV17D yellow fever vaccine.

The CDR3 DNA reads TGTGCCAGCAGGCGCGGGACACTGAACACTGAAGCTTTCTTT. This translates into CASRRGTLNTEAFF. The chain is built from TRBV6-5 and TRBJ1-1, with a possible D match to TRBD1 (6 bases). The CDR3 covers 14 residues. CDR1 is MNHEY and CDR2 is SVGAGI in the germline V gene. Between the trimmed V and J ends, which lost 6 bases and 0 bases, there was a span of 11 bases.